Presented here are 10 T cell receptor beta chains from one specimen sequenced in a study of blood T cell repertoires in COVID-19. The table came from immunoSEQ multiplex PCR; TCRdb's copy has only in-frame clones and leaves some out. The table lists 260,000 or so clones, 80% to 90% of them singletons. The specimen sequenced was peripheral blood. The receptors were gathered from an elderly woman with COVID-19, enrolled during active disease.

This chain links TRBV25-1 with TRBJ2-5, with TRBD1 matching 10 bases. The germline V gene encodes CDR1 MGHDK and CDR2 SYGVNS. The ends lost 3 bases at V and 3 bases at J; junction bases unmatched: 7. This CDR3 region has 16 residues. The CDR3 reads CASSERQGARKETQYF. CDR3 DNA: TGTGCCAGCAGTGAGAGACAGGGGGCGCGAAAAGAGACCCAGTACTTC.

The chain combines TRBV7-9 with TRBJ1-2; a possible D gene is TRBD1 (6 bases). Germline CDR1 and CDR2: SEHNR and FQNEAQ (reference sequence). The CDR3 consists of 14 residues. Trimming removed 5 bases from V and 4 bases from J, with 14 bases in between. The CDR3 sequence: CASSPRTESYGYTF. The CDR3 DNA reads as TGTGCCAGCAGCCCCCGGACAGAAAGCTATGGCTACACCTTC. The whole variable domain, remainder taken from reference TRBV7-9 and TRBJ1-2, is DTGVSQNPRHKITKRGQNVTFRCDPISEHNRLYWYRQTLGQGPEFLTYFQNEAQLEKSRLLSDRFSAERPKGSFSTLEIQRTEQGDSAMYLCASSPRTESYGYTFGSGTRLTVV.

The chain links TRBV7-9 to TRBJ2-5; 13 nucleotides match TRBD2. V dropped 5 bases and J dropped 0; count of bases not matched to a gene: 3. The CDR3 extends over 16 amino acids. CDR1 SEHNR and CDR2 FQNEAQ come from the germline V gene (reference sequence). CDR3 region: CASSRGLAGDQETQYF. The CDR3 bases are TGTGCCAGCAGCCGAGGACTAGCGGGGGACCAAGAGACCCAGTACTTC.

This chain joins TRBV24-1 and TRBJ2-1, with 11 bases fitting TRBD2. J was trimmed by 5 bases and V by 4 bases; bases with no gene match: 6. The CDR3 extends over 16 amino acids. Germline V CDR1 and CDR2: KGHDR, SFDVKD. CDR3 region: CATSELGLAGDNEQFF. In DNA, the CDR3 is TGTGCCACCAGTGAGCTCGGACTAGCGGGTGACAATGAGCAGTTCTTC.

A few counts support this clone. V usage is TRBV24-1 and J usage is TRBJ2-2; no firm D call. The CDR3 covers 14 residues. Per the germline V gene, CDR1 is KGHDR and CDR2 is SFDVKD. The ends were cut back, 1 base at V and 6 bases at J, with 8 bases in the middle. CDR3 in amino acids: CATSDFAGAGELFF. CDR3 in DNA: TGTGCCACCAGTGATTTTGCTGGAGCCGGGGAGCTGTTTTTT.

This chain joins TRBV2 and TRBJ2-1; 13 bases match TRBD2. The CDR3 runs 15 residues. CDR1 is SNHLY, CDR2 FYNNEI, per germline. V shed 7 bases and J 7 bases; nucleotides not matched to a gene: 7. CDR3 sequence reads: CASNFGLAGANEQFF. The CDR3, as DNA: TGTGCCAGCAACTTCGGACTAGCGGGAGCGAATGAGCAGTTCTTC.

This clone was found once. The chain combines TRBV3-1 (or the pseudogene TRBV3-2) with TRBJ1-2; tentatively, D is TRBD1 (6 bases). This CDR3 comprises 14 residues. CDR1 LGHDT and CDR2 YNNKEL come from the germline V gene (reference sequence). V was pared by 4 bases and J by 0 bases, with 9 bases between. The chain's CDR3 is CASSLGQSNYGYTF. CDR3 bases: TGTGCCAGCAGCCTTGGACAGTCTAACTATGGCTACACCTTC.

The chain uses TRBV13 and TRBJ1-1; a possible D gene is TRBD1 (6 bases). Germline-derived CDR1 and CDR2 are PRHDT and FYEKMQ (reference sequence). V lost 2 bases, J lost 0 bases, and 10 bases lay in between. CDR3 length equals 15 residues. CDR3 DNA sequence: TGTGCCAGCAGCTTACGGGGGGCCATGAACACTGAAGCTTTCTTT. It encodes CASSLRGAMNTEAFF.

The chain has TRBV28 and TRBJ1-2, with D unresolved. The CDR3 runs to 13 residues. Trimming cost V 6 bases and J 2 bases, with 10 bases left between them. Germline lookup yields CDR1 MDHEN and CDR2 SYDVKM. The CDR3 nucleotides are TGTGCCAGCAGCTCCTCGGTGAACTATGGCTACACCTTC. Protein product: CASSSSVNYGYTF.

The CDR3 reads CSASGGPASNQPQHF. The CDR3, as DNA: TGCAGTGCTAGTGGGGGCCCTGCTAGCAATCAGCCCCAGCATTTT. The chain is built from TRBV20-1 and TRBJ1-5, with a possible D match to TRBD1 (6 bases). The length of the CDR3 is 15 residues. V lost 3 bases to trimming and J lost 0 bases, with 12 bases between them. Per the germline V gene, CDR1 is DFQATT and CDR2 is SNEGSKA (reference sequence).